This TCR beta chain originates from a study of blood T cell repertoires in COVID-19. Germline V gene lookup returns CDR1 LGHDT and CDR2 YNNKEL (reference sequence). This CDR3 contains 15 residues. V was cut by 1 base and J by 4 bases, with 12 bases left in between. Method: immunoSEQ multiplex PCR; TCRdb's copy keeps in-frame clones and lacks some. The table has under 300,000 clones, about 90% seen once. The sample was PBMCs or T cells enriched from blood (not recorded which). The clonotype was recovered from a woman in her late teens or twenties who had recovered from COVID-19. The V and J genes are TRBV3-1 (or the pseudogene TRBV3-2) and TRBJ2-3; TRBD2 is a possible D gene (6 bases). The CDR3 here is CASSQGGGDADTQYF. Written as DNA, the CDR3 is TGTGCCAGCAGCCAAGGGGGCGGGGACGCAGATACGCAGTATTTT.